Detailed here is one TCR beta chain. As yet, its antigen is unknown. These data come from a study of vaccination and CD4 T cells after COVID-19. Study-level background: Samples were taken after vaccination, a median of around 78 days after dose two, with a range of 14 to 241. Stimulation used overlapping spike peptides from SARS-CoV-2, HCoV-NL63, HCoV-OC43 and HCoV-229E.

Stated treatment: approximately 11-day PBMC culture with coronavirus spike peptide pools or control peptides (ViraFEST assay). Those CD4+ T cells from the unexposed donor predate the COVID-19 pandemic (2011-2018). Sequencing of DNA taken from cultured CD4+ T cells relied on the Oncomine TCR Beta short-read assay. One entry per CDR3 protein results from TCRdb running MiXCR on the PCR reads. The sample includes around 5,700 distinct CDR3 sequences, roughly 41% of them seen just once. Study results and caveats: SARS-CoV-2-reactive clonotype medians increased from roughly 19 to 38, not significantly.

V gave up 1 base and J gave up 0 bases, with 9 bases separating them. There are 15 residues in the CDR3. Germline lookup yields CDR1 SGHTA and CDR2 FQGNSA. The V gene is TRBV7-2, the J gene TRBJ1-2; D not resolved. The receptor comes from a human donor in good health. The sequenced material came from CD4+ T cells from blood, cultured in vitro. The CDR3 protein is CASSLVAESNYGYTF. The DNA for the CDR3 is TGTGCCAGCAGCTTAGTAGCAGAATCTAACTATGGCTACACCTTC.